Included here is one T cell receptor (beta chain) sequence, with context. This entry comes from a study of cytomegalovirus exposure and HLA in healthy donors. Germline V gene lookup returns CDR1 MNHEY and CDR2 SMNVEV (reference sequence). The CDR3 extends over 13 amino acids. Trimming took 3 bases from V and 4 from J, leaving 7 bases between them. A multiplex PCR was run with 60 Vbeta primers and 13 Jbeta primers. Profiling relied on immunoSEQ multiplex PCR, and the TCRdb table lists in-frame clones only, not all of them. This table has around 200,000 clones, around 86% appearing once. V usage is TRBV27 and J usage is TRBJ2-1, with a tentative D call TRBD2 (5 bases). This receptor was obtained from a man aged 35-49 years in good health and CMV-seropositive. Sample: PBMCs. In nucleotides, the CDR3 is TGTGCCAGCAGTTTTGGGGAGTACAATGAGCAGTTCTTC. Protein: CASSFGEYNEQFF.